Here is one T cell receptor beta chain with its context. The data stem from a study of T-cell reconstitution after alpha-beta-depleted transplantation in children. Deletions cut 2 bases from V and 0 bases from J, with 19 bases between. The CDR3 has 19 residues. From germline, CDR1 is SGHVS and CDR2 FNYEAQ. This sample's TCRbeta library carried unique molecular identifier barcodes. TCRdb fed the PCR reads into MiXCR, producing one record per CDR3 protein. The repertoire includes around 370,000 distinct CDR3 sequences, around a tenth of them detected once, and around 2.3% sits in the top ten. The rearrangement links TRBV7-6 to TRBJ2-2; TRBD1 or TRBD2 may be the D gene (6 bases each). The input for sequencing was PBMCs from the stem cell graft donor, taken from the stem cell graft. The sequence came from a human donor who donated a stem cell graft to a child with acute lymphoblastic leukemia. Here the CDR3 reads CASSLPLRGAGPNTGELFF. CDR3 nucleotide sequence: TGTGCCAGCAGCTTACCTCTTAGGGGGGCAGGGCCGAACACCGGGGAGCTGTTTTTT.